These 24 T cell receptor beta chains share one sample of origin, sequenced in a study of human T cells and chemical hapten exposure. From the RACE reads, TCRdb called clonotypes with MiXCR, one entry per CDR3 protein. The sample contains under 300,000 distinct CDR3 sequences, around 9.3% of which appear only once. Time point: pre-sensitization, week 0. Noted treatment: therapeutic diphenylcyclopropenone sensitization with weekly scalp DPC. The sequences come from whole blood, collected in connection with sensitization to the hapten diphenylcyclopropenone (DPC). The source is a woman between 35 and 50 years old with alopecia areata. Some clones in this sample may be carry-over from other donors' samples.

Many counts were recorded for this clonotype. V is TRBV28 and J is TRBJ2-7; maybe TRBD2 (6 bases). The length of the CDR3 is 13 residues. Trimming removed 5 bases at V and 7 bases at J, with 15 bases between. Germline V gives CDR1 MDHEN, CDR2 SYDVKM. The CDR3 spells CASSPRRAGEQYF. CDR3 DNA sequence: TGTGCCAGCAGTCCCCGGCGGGCGGGAGAGCAGTACTTC. The variable domain in full, with the rest retrieved from reference TRBV28 and TRBJ2-7, is DVKVTQSSRYLVKRTGEKVFLECVQDMDHENMFWYRQDPGLGLRLIYFSYDVKMKEKGDIPEGYSVSREKKERFSLILESASTNQTSMYLCASSPRRAGEQYFGPGTRLTVT.

V usage is TRBV6-5 and J usage is TRBJ2-3; 9 nucleotides align to TRBD1. Germline V lookup: CDR1 MNHEY, CDR2 SVGAGI. V lost 5 bases, J lost 4 bases, and 10 bases stayed unmatched. The CDR3 extends over 16 amino acids. The CDR3 nucleotides are TGTGCCAGCAGTCGGACAGGGGCGGGGGACTCAGATACGCAGTATTTT. Its translation: CASSRTGAGDSDTQYF.

The V call is TRBV7-9, the J call TRBJ2-1; a possible D gene is TRBD2 (6 bases). Deletions cut 7 bases from V and 8 bases from J, with 24 bases between. Germline V gene sequence: CDR1 SEHNR, CDR2 FQNEAQ (reference sequence). This CDR3 has 16 amino acids. This CDR3 reads CASTLSASHWGDEQFF. As DNA, the CDR3 is TGTGCCAGCACCCTATCGGCCTCCCATTGGGGGGATGAGCAGTTCTTC.

There are a few counts of this clonotype. The chain uses TRBV3-1 and TRBJ2-1, with D tentatively TRBD2 (6 bases). The CDR3 loop spans 14 amino acids. Germline V gene sequence: CDR1 LGHDT, CDR2 YNNKEL (reference sequence). Trimming cost V 2 bases and J 10 bases, with 15 bases left between them. This CDR3 is CASSQSKRAREQFF. The CDR3 region has the DNA TGTGCCAGCAGCCAATCTAAGCGGGCGAGGGAGCAGTTCTTC.

A few counts support this clonotype. The chain couples TRBV27 to TRBJ1-1; a possible D gene is TRBD1 (6 bases). The V gene's germline CDR1 is MNHEY and CDR2 SMNVEV (reference sequence). With 5 bases removed from V and 11 bases from J, the gap between germline ends came to 21 bases. This CDR3 is built from 14 residues. The DNA for the CDR3 is TGTGCCAGCAGTCGCTCTGGATATTCAGGGGTGGCTTTCTTT. Translated: CASSRSGYSGVAFF.

This sequence joins TRBV28 and TRBJ1-3, with no clear D. The CDR3 is 12 residues long. Germline loops: CDR1 MDHEN, CDR2 SYDVKM. V dropped 6 bases and J dropped 1 base, with 4 bases sitting between them. The CDR3 loop reads CASRMSGNTIYF. CDR3 coding DNA: TGTGCCAGCAGGATGTCTGGAAACACCATATATTTT. Looking up the rest from reference TRBV28 and TRBJ1-3 gives the full variable domain: DVKVTQSSRYLVKRTGEKVFLECVQDMDHENMFWYRQDPGLGLRLIYFSYDVKMKEKGDIPEGYSVSREKKERFSLILESASTNQTSMYLCASRMSGNTIYFGEGSWLTVV.

Ten or more counts support this clonotype. The chain couples TRBV6-2 or TRBV6-3 to TRBJ2-1; maybe TRBD2 (6 bases). V was pared by 4 bases and J by 5 bases, with 12 bases between. Per germline, CDR1 MNHEY and CDR2 SVGEGT. The CDR3 is made up of 14 amino acids. The CDR3 loop reads CASSWAGLNNEQFF. CDR3 DNA: TGTGCCAGCAGTTGGGCGGGACTCAACAATGAGCAGTTCTTC.

The V and J genes are TRBV20-1 and TRBJ2-7; D may match TRBD1 or TRBD2 (5 bases each). The CDR3 runs 13 residues. Trimming pared 1 base from V and 2 bases from J, leaving 9 bases between. The germline V gene has CDR1 DFQATT and CDR2 SNEGSKA (reference sequence). CDR3 protein: CSARVGPTYEQYF. CDR3 coding DNA: TGCAGTGCTAGAGTGGGACCAACCTACGAGCAGTACTTC.

This sequence joins TRBV2 and TRBJ1-2, with unresolved D. V shed 4 bases and J shed 3 bases, with 12 bases lying between them. In germline, CDR1 is SNHLY, CDR2 FYNNEI. The CDR3 spans 14 residues. CDR3 coding DNA: TGTGCCAGCAGTGGAGAAACCTCGTACTATGGCTACACCTTC. Residues: CASSGETSYYGYTF.

This clonotype has just a few counts. This rearrangement joins TRBV28 to TRBJ2-7; D is perhaps TRBD2 (6 bases). V was shortened by 7 bases and J by 1 base, with 14 bases between the two germline ends. In germline, CDR1 is MDHEN, CDR2 SYDVKM. CDR3 length equals 14 residues. The CDR3 DNA reads TGTGCCAGCAAGAAGCGGGCCGTTTCCTACGAGCAGTACTTC. It encodes CASKKRAVSYEQYF.

There are a few counts of this clonotype. The rearrangement joins TRBV6-2 or TRBV6-3 to TRBJ2-6; TRBD2 might be the D (5 bases). This CDR3 contains 16 residues. CDR1 and CDR2 from the germline V gene are MNHEY and SVGEGT. V was cut by 8 bases and J by 2 bases, with 16 bases left in between. In DNA form, the CDR3 reads TGTGCCAGCGGGGAAGGAGGCAGAACTGGGGCCAACGTCCTGACTTTC. Translation gives CASGEGGRTGANVLTF.

This clonotype appeared a few times. J is TRBJ1-1 and V is TRBV5-1; 9 bases map to TRBD1. The CDR3 is 15 residues long. After removal of 4 bases from V and 5 bases from J, the junction contained 9 bases not matched to a gene. CDR1 SGHRS and CDR2 YFSETQ come from the germline V gene. CDR3 sequence: CASSRQDRGRTEAFF. The CDR3 DNA sequence: TGCGCCAGCAGCCGTCAGGACAGGGGTCGGACTGAAGCTTTCTTT.

The rearrangement joins TRBV18 to TRBJ1-1, with no clear D. V lost 2 bases to trimming and J lost 5 bases, with 9 bases between them. Germline V CDR1 and CDR2: KGHSH, LQKENI. The CDR3 spans 13 residues. The CDR3 loop reads CASSPSMETEAFF. DNA for the CDR3: TGTGCCAGCTCACCATCAATGGAAACTGAAGCTTTCTTT.

The chain joins TRBV2 to TRBJ2-3, with 8 nucleotides matching TRBD2. The CDR3 loop spans 15 amino acids. CDR1 is SNHLY, CDR2 FYNNEI, per germline. After removal of 5 bases from V and 0 bases from J, the junction contained 4 bases not matched to a gene. CDR3 nucleotides: TGTGCCAGCAGTAAGGGACTAGTCAGCACAGATACGCAGTATTTT. Translated: CASSKGLVSTDTQYF.

The table lists this clonotype with many counts. CDR3 DNA: TGTGCCAGCAAGACAGGGAGGTCCTCTGGGGCCAACGTCCTGACTTTC. Protein product: CASKTGRSSGANVLTF. The chain combines TRBV6-2 or TRBV6-3 with TRBJ2-6, with D possibly TRBD1 on 7 matching bases. Germline-derived CDR1 and CDR2 are MNHEY and SVGEGT. V was cut by 7 bases and J by 0 bases, with 13 bases left in between. This CDR3 region has 16 residues.

This rearrangement joins TRBV27 to TRBJ2-3; 11 bases map to TRBD2. The CDR3 runs 15 residues. The junction had 5 bases not matched to a gene; V was cut back by 5 bases and J by 4 bases. Germline CDR1 is MNHEY and CDR2 is SMNVEV (reference sequence). The DNA for the CDR3 is TGTGCCAGCAGTCAACTAGCGGGAGTCGCAGATACGCAGTATTTT. Protein: CASSQLAGVADTQYF.

The genes are TRBV5-1 and TRBJ2-6; weak D call: TRBD2 (5 bases). Trimming removed 0 bases at V and 4 bases at J, with 14 bases between. Germline lookup yields CDR1 SGHRS and CDR2 YFSETQ. The CDR3 has 17 residues. The CDR3 DNA reads as TGCGCCAGCAGCTTGGGAAACAGCGGTCTGGGGGCCAACGTCCTGACTTTC. It yields the protein CASSLGNSGLGANVLTF.

This clonotype was counted ten times or more. This sequence joins TRBV4-3 and TRBJ1-6; no definite D call. Deletions cut 2 bases from V and 8 bases from J, with 16 bases between. CDR3 length equals 16 residues. Germline CDR1 LGHNA, CDR2 YSLEER. CDR3 sequence: CASSQPGASQDSPLHF. DNA of the CDR3: TGCGCCAGCAGCCAACCGGGAGCGTCTCAGGATTCACCCCTCCACTTT.

This sequence joins TRBV10-3 and TRBJ2-5; the D call may be TRBD1 or TRBD2 (5 bases each). The CDR3 has 14 residues. Germline V CDR1 and CDR2: ENHRY, SYGVKD. Trimming removed 10 bases at V and 3 bases at J, with 18 bases between. CDR3 DNA: TGTGCCACCGTGGATCCCAGAGGGGAAGAGACCCAGTACTTC. Translating gives CATVDPRGEETQYF.

This clonotype was found a few times. V usage is TRBV7-9 and J usage is TRBJ2-5, with 7 bases aligning to TRBD2. Germline CDR1 SEHNR, CDR2 FQNEAQ (reference sequence). There are 15 residues in the CDR3. J lost 5 bases, V lost 0 bases, and 6 bases had no gene match. The CDR3 coding sequence is TGTGCCAGCAGCTTAGCAGCTGTTAGCGGGGAGACCCAGTACTTC. Residues: CASSLAAVSGETQYF.

CDR3 DNA sequence: TGTGCCAGCACCTATGGACTGTTTACAGATACGCAGTATTTT. As protein: CASTYGLFTDTQYF. The chain couples TRBV12-3 or TRBV12-4 to TRBJ2-3; possible D gene TRBD2, 5 bases. The CDR3 runs 14 residues. The V gene lost 7 bases and the J gene lost 3 bases, with 14 bases spanning the gap.

This clonotype was seen only a few times. The gene calls are TRBV4-2 and TRBJ2-1; 9 nucleotides match TRBD2. CDR1 and CDR2 from the germline V gene are LGHNA and YNFKEQ. V shed 5 bases and J 0 bases; nucleotides not matched to a gene: 8. This CDR3 contains 17 residues. This CDR3 reads CASSDLRTSASYNEQFF. CDR3 sequence (DNA): TGTGCCAGCAGCGACCTCAGGACTAGCGCCTCCTACAATGAGCAGTTCTTC.

The chain carries TRBV5-1 and TRBJ2-7; 7 bases are a match to TRBD1. This CDR3 contains 17 residues. The V and J ends lost 0 bases and 0 bases, in that order; junction bases with no gene match: 9. CDR1 is SGHRS and CDR2 is YFSETQ in the germline V gene. CDR3 residues: CASSLAVTGTSSYEQYF. CDR3 DNA: TGCGCCAGCAGCTTGGCTGTGACAGGGACAAGCTCCTACGAGCAGTACTTC.

The chain carries TRBV12-3 or TRBV12-4 and TRBJ2-4; tentatively, D is TRBD1 (6 bases). CDR3 length: 14 residues. V was trimmed by 6 bases and J by 6 bases, leaving 15 bases between them. The CDR3 DNA reads TGTGCCAGCAGCCTAGGACAGTTCCCAAACATTCAGTACTTC. Its translation is CASSLGQFPNIQYF.